This TCR beta chain was recovered during a study of cytomegalovirus exposure and HLA in healthy donors. Profiled with immunoSEQ multiplex PCR; TCRdb holds only in-frame clones, not every one. The table lists roughly 60,000 clones, almost 97% of them singletons. Sequencing was done on a sample of PBMCs. The TCR sequence derives from a woman younger than 35 in good health and CMV-seronegative.

The CDR3 here is CASSRNTGELFF. CDR3 bases: TGTGCCAGCAGCCGGAACACCGGGGAGCTGTTTTTT. The chain is built from TRBV7-9 and TRBJ2-2; D is ambiguous. The CDR3 loop spans 12 amino acids. V lost 5 bases to trimming and J lost 1 base, with 2 bases between them. Germline V gives CDR1 SEHNR, CDR2 FQNEAQ (reference sequence).